The 13 T cell receptor beta chains below all came from one sample that was sequenced in a study of blood T cell repertoires in COVID-19 (TCRdb year 2020). The library relied on the immunoSEQ multiplex PCR assay. TCRdb obtained this table from immuneACCESS and retained in-frame rearrangements with V and J assigned. These tables miss some clones; where compared with another copy, unresolved V genes account for less than half of the shortfall, and the remainder is unexplained. In all, the sample holds about 190,000 clones, and roughly 90% of those were seen once. Approximately 0.62% of the sample belongs to the ten largest clones. Sequencing was performed on peripheral blood. The receptor source for this set is a man aged 50-59 years with acute or convalescent COVID-19.

This CDR3 is CASSPLIRGTEAFF. The CDR3 region has the DNA TGCGCCAGCAGCCCCTTGATCCGAGGGACTGAAGCTTTCTTT. V and J are TRBV5-1 and TRBJ1-1; D uncertain. Germline-derived CDR1 and CDR2 are SGHRS and YFSETQ. This CDR3 spans 14 amino acids. Trimming left V 4 bases short and J 5 bases short, with 15 bases between.

The rearrangement links TRBV6-5 to TRBJ1-5, with TRBD1 identical over 9 bases. From germline, CDR1 is MNHEY and CDR2 SVGAGI. The ends lost 7 bases at V and 3 bases at J; junction bases unmatched: 7. CDR3 length: 15 amino acids. The CDR3 region has the DNA TGTGCCAGCACCTCGGGACAGGGCTACAATCAGCCCCAGCATTTT. Protein product: CASTSGQGYNQPQHF.

Only one count was recorded for this clone. The chain is built from TRBV9 and TRBJ2-6, with TRBD2 as a possible D gene (5 bases). V lost 0 bases and J 3 bases, leaving 10 bases between the germline ends. Per germline, CDR1 SGDLS and CDR2 YYNGEE. The CDR3 consists of 16 residues. The CDR3, as DNA: TGTGCCAGCAGCGTAGATGAGGGTAGTGGGGCCAACGTCCTGACTTTC. It codes for CASSVDEGSGANVLTF.

J is TRBJ1-5 and V is TRBV28; 10 nucleotides align to TRBD1. Germline V gene lookup returns CDR1 MDHEN and CDR2 SYDVKM. V shed 5 bases, J shed 5 bases, and the junction held 6 bases outside the gene matches. This CDR3 contains 15 residues. DNA for the CDR3: TGTGCCAGCAGTCCATACGGGACAGGGGATCAGCCCCAGCATTTT. This encodes CASSPYGTGDQPQHF.

The chain links TRBV28 to TRBJ2-2, with D tentatively TRBD1 (6 bases). V gave up 5 bases and J gave up 5 bases, with 9 bases separating them. Germline V gene lookup returns CDR1 MDHEN and CDR2 SYDVKM. The CDR3 spans 13 residues. The CDR3 nucleotides are TGTGCCAGCAGTCCTACAGGGACCGGGGAGCTGTTTTTT. Its translation is CASSPTGTGELFF.

V gene TRBV4-1 combines with J gene TRBJ2-2, with D maybe TRBD1 (5 bases). CDR3 length: 15 amino acids. Germline V gives CDR1 MGHRA, CDR2 YSYEKL. The V gene lost 0 bases and the J gene lost 0 bases, with 5 bases spanning the gap. The CDR3 here is CASSQEGANTGELFF. The CDR3 bases are TGCGCCAGCAGCCAAGAAGGGGCGAACACCGGGGAGCTGTTTTTT.

CDR3 amino acids: CASSWDRGNTEAFF. Here the CDR3 DNA reads TGTGCCAGCTCATGGGACAGAGGAAACACTGAAGCTTTCTTT. The chain carries TRBV18 and TRBJ1-1, with 7 bases lining up with TRBD1. The V gene end was trimmed by 5 bases and the J gene end by 2 bases; junction bases not matched to a gene: 5. The CDR3 contains 14 residues. Germline V gene data show CDR1 as KGHSH and CDR2 as LQKENI.

The chain is built from TRBV5-6 and TRBJ2-3; TRBD2 matches 9 bases. V was pared by 0 bases and J by 4 bases, with 3 bases of the junction left unmatched. The CDR3 runs to 15 residues. Germline V gene data show CDR1 as SGHDT and CDR2 as YYEEEE. CDR3 sequence (DNA): TGTGCCAGCAGCTTGGCAGCTAGCGGGGCAGATACGCAGTATTTT. This translates into CASSLAASGADTQYF.

The J gene is TRBJ2-5, the V gene TRBV5-1, with 12 bases lining up with TRBD2. J was trimmed by 4 bases and V by 3 bases; bases with no gene match: 10. Germline V gives CDR1 SGHRS, CDR2 YFSETQ. This CDR3 region has 17 residues. This chain's CDR3 is CASSYLLAGGGGETQYF. The CDR3 bases are TGCGCCAGCAGCTATCTACTAGCGGGAGGAGGGGGAGAGACCCAGTACTTC.

The chain employs TRBV4-1 and TRBJ1-4, with no clear D. The CDR3 spans 16 residues. CDR1 and CDR2 from the germline V gene are MGHRA and YSYEKL. The V and J ends lost 0 bases and 5 bases respectively, with 13 bases between them. For the CDR3, the DNA is TGCGCCAGCAGCCAAGATCGTATGGGCTTGAATGAAAAACTGTTTTTT. Protein product: CASSQDRMGLNEKLFF.

The chain joins TRBV6-5 to TRBJ1-1, with 8 bases fitting TRBD1. CDR1 and CDR2 from the germline V gene are MNHEY and SVGAGI. The V segment lost 1 base and the J segment 4 bases; nucleotides outside the gene matches: 8. The CDR3 totals 16 residues. Here the CDR3 reads CASSYFAAGGITEAFF. The CDR3 DNA reads as TGTGCCAGCAGTTACTTCGCGGCAGGGGGCATCACTGAAGCTTTCTTT.

The chain has TRBV2 and TRBJ1-5; 7 bases line up with TRBD1. The germline CDR1 and CDR2 sequences are SNHLY and FYNNEI. This CDR3 is built from 14 residues. The V gene end was trimmed by 6 bases and the J gene end by 7 bases; junction bases not matched to a gene: 9. As DNA, the CDR3 is TGTGCCAGCAGCTCTAGACAGGGTGACCAGCCCCAGCATTTT. Translating it yields CASSSRQGDQPQHF.

The chain recombines TRBV6-1 with TRBJ1-2, with TRBD1 matching 7 bases. CDR3 length: 14 residues. The trim removed 1 base at V and 4 bases at J, leaving 3 bases unmatched. Germline V gives CDR1 MNHNS, CDR2 SASEGT. CDR3 bases: TGTGCCAGCAGTGAAGGACAGGGAGCCTATGGCTACACCTTC. Translated, it gives CASSEGQGAYGYTF.